One and the same sample provided the 21 T cell receptor beta chains below, sequenced in a study of blood T cells in healthy people across ages. Together with a sample-barcoded 5' primer, a J-beta primer mix was included in a second PCR lasting about 7 to 12 cycles. One entry per CDR3 protein results from TCRdb running MiXCR on the 5' RACE reads. Among around 780,000 distinct CDR3 sequences listed, around 24% were seen once. The data were also submitted as part of a second study, on T cells of mothers and their children.

Sequencing was done on a sample of blood. These receptor sequences come from a boy between 5 and 17 years old in good health.

The chain employs TRBV6-2 or TRBV6-3 and TRBJ2-5; D not certain. Looked up from germline, CDR1 is MNHEY and CDR2 is SVGEGT. Trimming cost V 0 bases and J 5 bases, with 13 bases left between them. The CDR3 has 15 amino acids. Here the CDR3 DNA reads TGTGCCAGCAGTTACTCTATCTCGATCCGGGAGACCCAGTACTTC. This encodes CASSYSISIRETQYF.

In regard to this clonotype: An end of the junction does not agree with germline; a read error may underlie this. The J gene is TRBJ2-3, the V gene TRBV12-3 or TRBV12-4, with 7 bases aligning to TRBD2. This CDR3 is 15 amino acids long. CDR3 sequence: CAGSFGGGSTDTQYF. CDR3 DNA: TGTGCCGGCAGTTTCGGCGGGGGAAGCACAGATACGCAGTATTTT.

This clonotype was seen more than once but under ten times. V is TRBV25-1 and J is TRBJ2-1; no definite D call. V lost 1 base, J lost 4 bases, and 14 bases lay in between. The CDR3 length is 16 residues. Germline assignment: CDR1 MGHDK and CDR2 SYGVNS. Here the CDR3 reads CASSESPPSNYNEQFF. The CDR3 DNA reads as TGTGCCAGCAGTGAATCTCCCCCATCGAATTACAATGAGCAGTTCTTC.

This clonotype appeared a few times. This chain joins TRBV5-1 and TRBJ2-1, with D unclear. This CDR3 spans 14 amino acids. V lost 4 bases and J 4 bases, leaving 12 bases between the germline ends. Looked up from germline, CDR1 is SGHRS and CDR2 is YFSETQ. CDR3 sequence: CASSARKGYNEQFF. DNA for the CDR3: TGCGCCAGCAGCGCCCGGAAGGGATACAATGAGCAGTTCTTC.

This CDR3 is CASSPTPETQYF. The CDR3 DNA reads as TGTGCCAGCAGCCCTACCCCAGAGACCCAGTACTTC. The rearrangement links TRBV12-3 or TRBV12-4 to TRBJ2-5; no definite D call. This CDR3 has 12 amino acids. V shed 6 bases and J shed 4 bases, with 9 bases lying between them.

The rearrangement uses TRBV4-2 and TRBJ2-1; D possibly corresponds to TRBD1 (5 bases). V lost 0 bases and J 4 bases, leaving 19 bases between the germline ends. This CDR3 has 18 residues. Germline V lookup: CDR1 LGHNA, CDR2 YNFKEQ. CDR3 region: CASSQDPSSLGVYNEQFF. DNA for the CDR3: TGTGCCAGCAGCCAAGACCCGTCCTCCCTAGGGGTGTACAATGAGCAGTTCTTC.

The V gene is TRBV7-2, the J gene TRBJ2-5; 8 nucleotides match TRBD2. The length of the CDR3 is 17 residues. Germline V gene sequence: CDR1 SGHTA, CDR2 FQGNSA. The ends lost 0 bases at V and 0 bases at J; junction bases unmatched: 6. This chain's CDR3 is CASSLAGLAGYQETQYF. The CDR3, as DNA: TGTGCCAGCAGCTTAGCTGGGCTAGCGGGTTACCAAGAGACCCAGTACTTC.

This clonotype was recorded a few times. DNA for the CDR3: TGTGCCACCAGTGGGTTTCTGGGGGCCAGGAATGAGCAGTTCTTC. As protein: CATSGFLGARNEQFF. V usage is TRBV24-1 and J usage is TRBJ2-1; D might be TRBD1 (6 bases). The CDR3 is made up of 15 amino acids. V lost 5 bases and J lost 7, with 17 bases in between. Per the germline V gene, CDR1 is KGHDR and CDR2 is SFDVKD.

This clonotype was counted only a few times. The rearrangement links TRBV20-1 to TRBJ2-1, with D possibly being TRBD1 or TRBD2 (5 bases each). CDR1 DFQATT and CDR2 SNEGSKA come from the germline V gene (reference sequence). This CDR3 has 13 amino acids. Trimming stripped 1 base from V and 8 bases from J, with 12 bases between. The CDR3 DNA reads as TGCAGTGCTAGAGGGTGGGGGAACGATGAGCAGTTCTTC. It codes for CSARGWGNDEQFF.

Only a few counts were recorded for this clonotype. This sequence joins TRBV11-2 and TRBJ1-1, with a tentative D call TRBD1 (6 bases). The V end lost 5 bases, the J end lost 3 bases, and 22 bases lay between the germline ends. This CDR3 region has 17 residues. Per the germline V gene, CDR1 is SGHAT and CDR2 is FQNNGV. The CDR3 is CASSLRGGGLLDTEAFF. The CDR3 nucleotides are TGTGCCAGCAGCCTTAGGGGGGGAGGTCTGTTGGACACTGAAGCTTTCTTT.

This clonotype turned up a few times. The V gene is TRBV6-2 or TRBV6-3, the J gene TRBJ1-4, with 7 nucleotides matching TRBD1. V lost 6 bases to trimming and J lost 7 bases; unmatched junction nucleotides: 8. Germline CDR1 MNHEY, CDR2 SVGEGT. There are 14 residues in the CDR3. CDR3 loop: CASSPGQHIEKLFF. The CDR3 coding sequence is TGTGCCAGCAGCCCGGGACAGCACATTGAAAAACTGTTTTTT.

This clonotype was counted ten times or more. One end of the junction fails to match germline, which may point to a read error. The chain combines TRBV5-1 with TRBJ2-7; TRBD2 might be the D (5 bases). CDR1 is SGHRS and CDR2 is YFSETQ in the germline V gene. The CDR3 runs 12 residues. The CDR3 loop is CASSGSSYEQYF. In nucleotides, the CDR3 is TGTGCCAGCAGCGGTAGCTCCTACGAGCAGTACTTC.

Written as DNA, the CDR3 is TGCAGTGCCCAACTGGACAGGGGAGGCACTGAAGCTTTCTTT. Amino acid sequence: CSAQLDRGGTEAFF. The chain links TRBV20-1 to TRBJ1-1; 9 bases are a match to TRBD1. Germline assignment: CDR1 DFQATT and CDR2 SNEGSKA (reference sequence). V was clipped by 6 bases and J by 4 bases; unmatched bases: 9. This CDR3 is 14 amino acids long.

This clonotype was observed a few times. The V and J genes are TRBV28 and TRBJ1-6; D uncertain. This CDR3 spans 14 amino acids. Deletions cut 2 bases from V and 6 bases from J, with 8 bases between. The germline CDR1 and CDR2 sequences are MDHEN and SYDVKM. DNA for the CDR3: TGTGCCAGCAGTTTAGAGCCTCTTAATTCACCCCTCCACTTT. This translates into CASSLEPLNSPLHF.

This clonotype showed up just a few times. The V and J genes are TRBV10-3 and TRBJ2-5, with D possibly matching TRBD1 (6 bases). Germline CDR1 ENHRY, CDR2 SYGVKD. The CDR3 is made up of 13 amino acids. Between the trimmed V and J ends, which lost 6 bases and 3 bases, there was a span of 11 bases. This CDR3 is CAIRWDIKETQYF. The CDR3 DNA is TGTGCCATCAGATGGGACATAAAAGAGACCCAGTACTTC.

This clonotype was found a few times. V is TRBV7-2 and J is TRBJ2-5; 9 bases are shared with TRBD2. The J call may be faulty, since TRBJ2-1 better matches the DNA end. From germline, CDR1 is SGHTA and CDR2 FQGNSA. The CDR3 consists of 14 residues. The CDR3 DNA reads TGTGCCAGCAGCTTAGCGGGACTAGCAAGGGAGCAGTTCTTC. Its protein product is CASSLAGLAREQFF.

The V and J genes are TRBV20-1 and TRBJ1-2, with D possibly matching TRBD1 (5 bases). CDR3 size: 14 residues. Trimming cost V 5 bases and J 5 bases, with 18 bases left between them. Germline lookup yields CDR1 DFQATT and CDR2 SNEGSKA (reference sequence). The CDR3 is CSAPQGGNAYGYTF. The CDR3 DNA follows: TGCAGTGCTCCCCAGGGAGGCAATGCTTATGGCTACACCTTC.

This chain connects TRBV20-1 to TRBJ2-7, with 10 bases identical to TRBD1. J lost 4 bases, V lost 5 bases, and 8 bases had no gene match. This CDR3 spans 14 amino acids. From germline, CDR1 is DFQATT and CDR2 SNEGSKA (reference sequence). Written as DNA, the CDR3 is TGCAGTGCTGAACCGGGACAGGGGATTTACGAGCAGTACTTC. Translation: CSAEPGQGIYEQYF.

The sample holds a few counts of this clonotype. Germline and junction disagree at one end, which may indicate a read error. The chain links TRBV20-1 to TRBJ2-5; the match to TRBD2 covers 7 bases. The CDR3 loop spans 11 amino acids. Per the germline V gene, CDR1 is DFQATT and CDR2 is SNEGSKA (reference sequence). CDR3 nucleotide sequence: TGCAGTGCGGGGGGGTCGGAGACCCGGTGCTTC. Protein sequence: CSAGGSETRCF.

This chain joins TRBV12-3 or TRBV12-4 and TRBJ2-7, with TRBD1 identical over 7 bases. The CDR3 is 14 residues long. The V and J ends lost 3 bases and 2 bases, in that order; junction bases with no gene match: 4. In nucleotides, the CDR3 is TGTGCCAGCAGTTTCGAGACAGGGCCCTACGAGCAGTACTTC. It is translated as CASSFETGPYEQYF.

This clonotype has only a few counts. Written as DNA, the CDR3 is TGTGCCAGCAGTACCCCGGGACTTCCCTACAATGAGCAGTTCTTC. Protein: CASSTPGLPYNEQFF. This sequence joins TRBV12-3 or TRBV12-4 and TRBJ2-1; TRBD2 might be the D (6 bases). V was shortened by 5 bases and J by 2 bases, with 13 bases between the two germline ends. The CDR3 is made up of 15 amino acids.